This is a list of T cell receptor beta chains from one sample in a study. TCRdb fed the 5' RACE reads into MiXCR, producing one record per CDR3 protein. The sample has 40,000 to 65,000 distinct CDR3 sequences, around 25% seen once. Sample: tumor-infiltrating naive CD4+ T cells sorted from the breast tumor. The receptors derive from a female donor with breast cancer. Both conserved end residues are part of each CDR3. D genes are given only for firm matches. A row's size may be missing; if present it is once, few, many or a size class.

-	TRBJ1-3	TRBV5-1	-	CASSLDGKGNTIYF
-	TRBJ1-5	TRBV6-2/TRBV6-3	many	CASSRDKRSNQPQHF
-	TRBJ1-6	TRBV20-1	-	CSARGGSSYNSPLHF
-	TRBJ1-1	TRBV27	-	CASSSTKGDRTEAFF
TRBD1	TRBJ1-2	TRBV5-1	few	CATTRDRVGDGYTF
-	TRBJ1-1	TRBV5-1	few	CASEEGIGNTEAFF
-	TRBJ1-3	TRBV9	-	CASSVGVFGNTIYF
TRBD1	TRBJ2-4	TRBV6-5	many	CASSDRAGNIQYF
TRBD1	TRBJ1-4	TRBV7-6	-	CASSLTGQGEKLFF
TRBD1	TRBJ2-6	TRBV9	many	CASSVSPTGGGSGANVLTF
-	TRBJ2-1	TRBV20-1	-	CSARLFVYNEQFF
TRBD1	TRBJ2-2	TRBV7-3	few	CASSRQGQGFGELFF
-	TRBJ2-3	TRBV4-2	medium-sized	CASSQGYAENTDTQYF
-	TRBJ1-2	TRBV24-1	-	CATSDAQGSRGYTF
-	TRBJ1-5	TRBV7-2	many	CASSLMTGNQPQHF
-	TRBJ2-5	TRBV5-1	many	CASSLVDGQETQYF
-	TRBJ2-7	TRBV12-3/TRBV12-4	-	CASSLRGGPNEQYF
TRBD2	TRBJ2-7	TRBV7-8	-	CASSERRLAGYEQYF
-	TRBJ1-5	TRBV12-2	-	CASRFDCRSQPQHF
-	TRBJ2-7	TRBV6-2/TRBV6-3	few	CASSSNPPDGYEQYF
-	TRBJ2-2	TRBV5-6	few	CASSSLTTTGELFF
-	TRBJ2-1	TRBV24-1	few	CATSEYRLRSSEQFF
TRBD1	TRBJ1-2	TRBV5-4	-	CASSPGQGLGYGYTF
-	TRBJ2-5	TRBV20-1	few	CSAIPRGLRGETQYF
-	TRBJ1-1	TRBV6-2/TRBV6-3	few	CASSYSIARVNTEAFF
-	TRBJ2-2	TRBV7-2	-	CASALKWGTGELFF
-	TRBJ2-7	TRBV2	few	CASRRNSLIYEQYF
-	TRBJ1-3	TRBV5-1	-	CASSREGNTIYF
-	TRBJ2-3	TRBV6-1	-	CASRPRQAPRTDTQYF
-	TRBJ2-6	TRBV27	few	CASSFWIGANVLTF
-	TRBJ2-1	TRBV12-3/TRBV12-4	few	CASSLREDNEQFF
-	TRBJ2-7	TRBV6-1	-	CASGNGRVSHEQYF
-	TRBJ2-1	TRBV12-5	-	CASASSRSSYNEQFF
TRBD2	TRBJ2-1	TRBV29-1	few	CSVVKLSSGRNNEQFF
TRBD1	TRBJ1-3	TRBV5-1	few	CASSWTGAGNTIYF
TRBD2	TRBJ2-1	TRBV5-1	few	CASSKNSGSNYNEQFF
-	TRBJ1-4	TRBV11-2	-	CASSLNQGGANEKLFF
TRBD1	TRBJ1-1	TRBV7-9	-	CASSPSSGDYTGGTGAFF
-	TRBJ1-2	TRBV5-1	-	CASSSTGDHGYTF
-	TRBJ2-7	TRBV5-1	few	CASSLVSANYEQYF